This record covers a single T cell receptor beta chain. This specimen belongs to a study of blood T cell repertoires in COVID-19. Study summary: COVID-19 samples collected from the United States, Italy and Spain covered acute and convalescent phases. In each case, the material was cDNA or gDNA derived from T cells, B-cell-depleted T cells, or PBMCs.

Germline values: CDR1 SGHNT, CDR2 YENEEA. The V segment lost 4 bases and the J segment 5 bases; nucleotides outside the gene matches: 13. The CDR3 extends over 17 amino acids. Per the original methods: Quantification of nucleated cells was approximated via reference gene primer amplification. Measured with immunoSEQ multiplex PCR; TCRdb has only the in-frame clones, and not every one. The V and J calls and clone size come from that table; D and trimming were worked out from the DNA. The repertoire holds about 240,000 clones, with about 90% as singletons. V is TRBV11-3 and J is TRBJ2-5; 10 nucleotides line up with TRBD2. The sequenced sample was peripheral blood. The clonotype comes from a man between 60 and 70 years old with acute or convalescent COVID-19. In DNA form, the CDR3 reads TGTGCCAGCAGCTCCGAAACTACTAGCGGGGAGTCGGAGACCCAGTACTTC. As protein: CASSSETTSGESETQYF.